The present entry profiles one TCR beta chain with its context. Its specificity is unknown. The CDR3 totals 15 residues. With 0 bases removed from V and 7 bases from J, the gap between germline ends came to 13 bases. From germline, CDR1 is LNHNV and CDR2 YYDKDF (reference sequence). This entry comes from a study of cytomegalovirus exposure and HLA in healthy donors. The PCR had 60 Vbeta and 13 Jbeta primers. Sequenced by immunoSEQ multiplex PCR; TCRdb stores in-frame clones only, minus some. The table lists more than 40,000 clones. Study results and caveats: Later on, a genetic analysis was performed. It linked a missense variant in DCLRE1C with V- and J-gene trimming of TCR beta. Later analysis suggested links between common viral pathogens and several top significant clusters. The CMV antigen specificity of a few CMV-associated chains was confirmed through in vitro analysis.

The rearrangement links TRBV15 to TRBJ1-5; the D gene is possibly TRBD1 (6 bases). This sequence was found in a female donor in good health and CMV-seronegative. The sample was PBMCs. The CDR3 region is CATSRDFAGVQPQHF. The DNA for the CDR3 is TGTGCCACCAGCAGAGATTTTGCAGGGGTGCAGCCCCAGCATTTT.